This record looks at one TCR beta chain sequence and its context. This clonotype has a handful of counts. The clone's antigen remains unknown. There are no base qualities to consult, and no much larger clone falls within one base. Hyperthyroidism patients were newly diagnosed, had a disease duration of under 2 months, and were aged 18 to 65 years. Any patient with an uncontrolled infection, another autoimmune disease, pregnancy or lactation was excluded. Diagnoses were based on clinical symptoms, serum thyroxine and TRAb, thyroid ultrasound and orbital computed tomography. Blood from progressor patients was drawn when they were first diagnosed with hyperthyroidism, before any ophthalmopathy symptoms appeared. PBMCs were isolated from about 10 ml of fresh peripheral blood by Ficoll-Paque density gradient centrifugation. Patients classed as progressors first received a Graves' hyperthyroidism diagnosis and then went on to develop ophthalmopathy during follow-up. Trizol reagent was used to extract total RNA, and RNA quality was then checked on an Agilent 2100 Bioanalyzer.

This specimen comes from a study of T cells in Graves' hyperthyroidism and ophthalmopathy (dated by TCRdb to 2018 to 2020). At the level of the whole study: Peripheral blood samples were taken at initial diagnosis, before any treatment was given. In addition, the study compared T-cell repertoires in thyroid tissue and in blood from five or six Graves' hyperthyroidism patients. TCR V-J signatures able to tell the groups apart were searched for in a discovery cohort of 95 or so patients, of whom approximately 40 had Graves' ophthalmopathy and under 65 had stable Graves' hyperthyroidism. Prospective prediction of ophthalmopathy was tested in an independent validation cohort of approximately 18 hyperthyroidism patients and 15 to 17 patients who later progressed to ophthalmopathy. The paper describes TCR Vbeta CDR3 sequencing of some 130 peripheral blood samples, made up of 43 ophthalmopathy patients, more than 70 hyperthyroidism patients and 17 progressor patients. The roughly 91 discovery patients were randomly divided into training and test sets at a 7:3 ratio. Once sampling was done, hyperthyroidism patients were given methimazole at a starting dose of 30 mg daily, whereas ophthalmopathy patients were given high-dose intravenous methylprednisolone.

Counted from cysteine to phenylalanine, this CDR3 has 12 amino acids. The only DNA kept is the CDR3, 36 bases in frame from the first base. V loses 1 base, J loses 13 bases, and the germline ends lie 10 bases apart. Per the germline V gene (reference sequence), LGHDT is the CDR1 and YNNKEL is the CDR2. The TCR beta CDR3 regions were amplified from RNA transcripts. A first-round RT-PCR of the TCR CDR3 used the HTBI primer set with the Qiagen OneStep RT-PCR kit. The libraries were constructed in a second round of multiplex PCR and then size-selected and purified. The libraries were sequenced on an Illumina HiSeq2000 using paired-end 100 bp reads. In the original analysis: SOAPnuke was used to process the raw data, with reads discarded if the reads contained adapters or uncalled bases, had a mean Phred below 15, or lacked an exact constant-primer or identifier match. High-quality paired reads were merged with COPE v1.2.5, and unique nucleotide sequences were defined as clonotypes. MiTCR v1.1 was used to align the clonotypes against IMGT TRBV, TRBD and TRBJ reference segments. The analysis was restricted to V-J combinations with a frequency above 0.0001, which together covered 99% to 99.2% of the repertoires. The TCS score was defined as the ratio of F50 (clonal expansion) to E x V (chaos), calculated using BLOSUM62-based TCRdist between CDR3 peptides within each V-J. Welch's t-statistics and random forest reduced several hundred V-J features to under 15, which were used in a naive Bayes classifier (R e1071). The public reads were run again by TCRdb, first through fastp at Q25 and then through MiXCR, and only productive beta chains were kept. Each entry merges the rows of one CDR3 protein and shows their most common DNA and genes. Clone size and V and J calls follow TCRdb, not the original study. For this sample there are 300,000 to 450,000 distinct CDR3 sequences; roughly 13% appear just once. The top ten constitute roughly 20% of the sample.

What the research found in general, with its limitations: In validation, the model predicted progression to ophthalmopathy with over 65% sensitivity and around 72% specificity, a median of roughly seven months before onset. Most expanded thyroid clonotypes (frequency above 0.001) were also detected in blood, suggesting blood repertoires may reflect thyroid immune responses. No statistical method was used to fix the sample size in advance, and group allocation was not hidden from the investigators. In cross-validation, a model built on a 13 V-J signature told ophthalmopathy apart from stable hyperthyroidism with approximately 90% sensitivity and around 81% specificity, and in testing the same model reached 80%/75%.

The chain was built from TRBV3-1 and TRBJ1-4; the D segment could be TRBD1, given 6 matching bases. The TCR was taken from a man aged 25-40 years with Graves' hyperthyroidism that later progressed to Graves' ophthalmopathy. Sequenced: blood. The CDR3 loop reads CASSQGTALLFF. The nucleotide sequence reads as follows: TGTGCCAGCAGCCAAGGGACAGCCTTACTGTTTTTT.